The 20 T cell receptor beta chains below all came from one sample that was sequenced in a study of T cells in Graves' hyperthyroidism and ophthalmopathy. Researchers amplified the TCR beta CDR3 regions from RNA transcripts. The HTBI primer set was used in a first-round RT-PCR of the TCR CDR3. TCRdb re-called the multiplex PCR reads with MiXCR, one entry per CDR3 protein. Among 400,000 to 600,000 distinct CDR3 sequences, more than 15% were seen once, and the ten largest hold over 25%. Material: blood. The origin of the receptors is a young woman with Graves' ophthalmopathy.

This clonotype was counted many times. The chain recombines TRBV3-1 with TRBJ1-4, with D hard to call. The CDR3 spans 16 residues. V lost 1 base and J lost 2, with 11 bases in between. Germline loops: CDR1 LGHDT, CDR2 YNNKEL (reference sequence). The CDR3 DNA reads TGTGCCAGCAGCCAAGTGCTGAGGTTGACTAATGAAAAACTGTTTTTT. It is translated as CASSQVLRLTNEKLFF. The variable domain in full, with the rest retrieved from reference TRBV3-1 and TRBJ1-4, is DTAVSQTPKYLVTQMGNDKSIKCEQNLGHDTMYWYKQDSKKFLKIMFSYNNKELIINETVPNRFSPKSPDKAHLNLHINSLELGDSAVYFCASSQVLRLTNEKLFFGSGTQLSVL.

The chain carries TRBV7-9 and TRBJ2-7; D tentatively reads TRBD1 or TRBD2 (5 bases each). This CDR3 is 14 amino acids long. Per germline, CDR1 SEHNR and CDR2 FQNEAQ (reference sequence). Trimming left V 3 bases short and J 5 bases short, with 14 bases between. The CDR3, as DNA: TGTGCCAGCAGCTTTTCCGGGGCTCCCAACGAGCAGTACTTC. Translating gives CASSFSGAPNEQYF.

This chain connects TRBV4-1 to TRBJ1-2; D may be TRBD1 (6 bases). The germline V gene has CDR1 MGHRA and CDR2 YSYEKL. CDR3 length equals 15 residues. Trimming stripped 3 bases from V and 4 bases from J, with 15 bases between. The CDR3 here is CASSHLYRGVYGYTF. In nucleotides, the CDR3 is TGCGCCAGCAGCCACCTATATAGGGGGGTCTATGGCTACACCTTC.

The CDR3 DNA follows: TGTGCCAGCAGTGAACTGCGACAGGCGAACACCGGGGAGCTGTTTTTT. Translated: CASSELRQANTGELFF. The chain is built from TRBV6-1 and TRBJ2-2; D might be TRBD1 (6 bases). Germline V gene data show CDR1 as MNHNS and CDR2 as SASEGT. CDR3 length: 16 residues. With 2 bases removed from V and 0 bases from J, the gap between germline ends came to 10 bases.

This clonotype was observed a few times. The chain is built from TRBV20-1 and TRBJ2-2; 10 bases are shared with TRBD2. CDR1 and CDR2 from the germline V gene are DFQATT and SNEGSKA (reference sequence). CDR3 length equals 15 residues. Germline trimming cut 7 bases from V and 4 bases from J; bases unmatched to any gene: 9. The CDR3: CSVRGLAGATGELFF. The DNA for the CDR3 is TGCAGTGTCAGAGGGCTAGCGGGAGCCACCGGGGAGCTGTTTTTT.

This clonotype was recorded many times. The genes are TRBV18 and TRBJ2-3; 7 bases are a match to TRBD1. Trimming removed 3 bases from V and 0 bases from J; junction bases left unmatched: 3. Germline lookup yields CDR1 KGHSH and CDR2 LQKENI. The CDR3 has 15 amino acids. CDR3 DNA sequence: TGTGCCAGCTCACCCAACAGGGGTAGCACAGATACGCAGTATTTT. Translation gives CASSPNRGSTDTQYF.

This chain joins TRBV28 and TRBJ2-3; maybe TRBD2 (5 bases). Looked up from germline, CDR1 is MDHEN and CDR2 is SYDVKM. The CDR3 is 15 amino acids. V was cut by 5 bases and J by 2 bases, with 14 bases left in between. The CDR3 sequence: CASSALERATDTQYF. The CDR3 region has the DNA TGTGCCAGCAGTGCCCTGGAGAGGGCCACAGATACGCAGTATTTT.

This clonotype was detected only a few times. This sequence joins TRBV4-3 and TRBJ1-6, with D possibly TRBD1 on 5 matching bases. The germline gives CDR1 LGHNA, CDR2 YSLEER. Trimming stripped 3 bases from V and 8 bases from J, with 11 bases between. This CDR3 is 14 amino acids long. Written as DNA, the CDR3 is TGCGCCAGCAGCCAGGGAGGGGAGTATTCACCCCTCCACTTT. Protein product: CASSQGGEYSPLHF.

This clonotype was counted at least ten times. The rearrangement joins TRBV4-3 to TRBJ2-7; weak D call: TRBD2 (6 bases). Per the germline V gene, CDR1 is LGHNA and CDR2 is YSLEER. The CDR3 consists of 12 residues. Trimming removed 1 base from V and 5 bases from J, with 6 bases in between. The DNA of the CDR3 is TGCGCCAGCAGCCAAGGGGGGGACGAGCAGTACTTC. It encodes CASSQGGDEQYF.

J is TRBJ2-3 and V is TRBV10-3, with TRBD2 identical over 10 bases. The CDR3 sequence is 15 residues long. The germline CDR1 and CDR2 sequences are ENHRY and SYGVKD. V was clipped by 6 bases and J by 2 bases; unmatched bases: 5. The CDR3 loop is CAIRHGTSDTDTQYF. The CDR3 coding sequence is TGTGCCATCAGACACGGGACTAGCGACACAGATACGCAGTATTTT.

CDR3 loop: CSARPPGTGLSPLHF. DNA of the CDR3: TGCAGTGCTAGACCCCCCGGGACAGGGCTTTCACCCCTCCACTTT. The chain uses TRBV20-1 and TRBJ1-6; 9 nucleotides line up with TRBD1. The CDR3 loop spans 15 amino acids. Germline CDR1 is DFQATT and CDR2 is SNEGSKA (reference sequence). Germline trimming cut 2 bases from V and 9 bases from J; bases unmatched to any gene: 8.

A word on this clonotype: This may be a read error: a much more frequent sequence differs by one nucleotide. The chain has TRBV28 and TRBJ2-7; possibly TRBD1 for D (6 bases). Germline lookup yields CDR1 MDHEN and CDR2 SYDVKM. CDR3 length: 14 amino acids. V lost 4 bases and J lost 4, with 14 bases in between. As DNA, the CDR3 is TGTGCCAGCAGTTCCGTAGGACAGACGTACGAGCAGTACTTC. Its translation is CASSSVGQTYEQYF.

This clonotype was counted at least ten times. This chain joins TRBV9 and TRBJ2-1; 12 nucleotides agree with TRBD2. The germline V gene encodes CDR1 SGDLS and CDR2 YYNGEE. The CDR3 runs 15 residues. With V trimmed by 0 bases and J by 8 bases, 3 bases remained unmatched. The CDR3 DNA reads TGTGCCAGCAGCGTAGGGACTAGCGGGACGGATGAGCAGTTCTTC. This codes for CASSVGTSGTDEQFF.

This chain links TRBV6-2 or TRBV6-3 with TRBJ2-3, with D maybe TRBD2 (6 bases). V was trimmed by 7 bases and J by 0 bases, leaving 14 bases between them. The length of the CDR3 is 15 residues. Looked up from germline, CDR1 is MNHEY and CDR2 is SVGEGT. Here the CDR3 DNA reads TGTGCCAGCAACGGGGGACGGACAAGCACAGATACGCAGTATTTT. Translation: CASNGGRTSTDTQYF.

This clonotype has ten or more counts. The V call is TRBV3-1, the J call TRBJ1-5; no clear D gene. The CDR3 extends over 14 amino acids. Germline V lookup: CDR1 LGHDT, CDR2 YNNKEL (reference sequence). The germline V and J ends were trimmed by 4 bases and 3 bases, with 10 bases remaining between them. CDR3 nucleotides: TGTGCCAGCAGCCCAAGGACCTCCAATCAGCCCCAGCATTTT. This encodes CASSPRTSNQPQHF.

Of note for this clonotype: This may be a read error: a much more frequent sequence differs by one nucleotide. The chain carries TRBV12-3 or TRBV12-4 and TRBJ2-1, with D possibly TRBD1 on 7 matching bases. The CDR3 runs to 15 residues. Trimming left V 7 bases short and J 7 bases short, with 20 bases between. As DNA, the CDR3 is TGTGCCAGCACTCCAATAGGGGGCGCGGGGAATGAGCAGTTCTTC. It specifies CASTPIGGAGNEQFF.

This clonotype came up many times. The rearrangement links TRBV28 to TRBJ2-7; TRBD2 agrees at 12 bases. This CDR3 is built from 15 residues. V trimming: 6 bases; J trimming: 3 bases; junction bases outside the gene matches: 6. Germline V gene data show CDR1 as MDHEN and CDR2 as SYDVKM. The CDR3 nucleotides read TGTGCCAGCAGCACTCTAGCGGGAGGGATCTACGAGCAGTACTTC. It encodes CASSTLAGGIYEQYF.

The sample holds many counts of this clonotype. The chain is built from TRBV3-1 and TRBJ1-4; no clear D. Germline CDR1 LGHDT, CDR2 YNNKEL (reference sequence). The CDR3 covers 12 residues. Trimming stripped 0 bases from V and 8 bases from J, with 4 bases between. Here the CDR3 reads CASSQDQEKLFF. As DNA, the CDR3 is TGTGCCAGCAGCCAAGACCAAGAAAAACTGTTTTTT.

This clonotype was observed a few times. This chain links TRBV14 with TRBJ2-2; D is ambiguous. The CDR3 is 14 residues long. Trimming took 4 bases from V and 1 from J, leaving 7 bases between them. The germline gives CDR1 SGHDN, CDR2 FVKESK. The CDR3: CASSRTMNTGELFF. The CDR3, as DNA: TGTGCCAGCAGCCGAACAATGAACACCGGGGAGCTGTTTTTT.

This rearrangement joins TRBV20-1 to TRBJ2-3, with 12 bases matching TRBD2. V lost 3 bases and J lost 6; bases outside the gene matches: 7. The germline V gene has CDR1 DFQATT and CDR2 SNEGSKA (reference sequence). There are 15 residues in the CDR3. The CDR3 coding sequence is TGCAGTGCTAGGTTGACTAGCGGGAGTATGGATACGCAGTATTTT. The encoded protein is CSARLTSGSMDTQYF.